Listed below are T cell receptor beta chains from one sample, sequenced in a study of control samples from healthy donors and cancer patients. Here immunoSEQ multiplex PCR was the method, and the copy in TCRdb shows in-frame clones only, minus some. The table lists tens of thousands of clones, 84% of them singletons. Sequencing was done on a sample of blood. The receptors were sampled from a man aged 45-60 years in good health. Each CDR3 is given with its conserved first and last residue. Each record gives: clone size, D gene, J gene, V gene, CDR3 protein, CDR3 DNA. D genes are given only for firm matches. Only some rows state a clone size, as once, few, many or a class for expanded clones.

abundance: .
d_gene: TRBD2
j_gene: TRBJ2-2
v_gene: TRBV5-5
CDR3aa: CASSSRLAGGPSGELFF
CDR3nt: TGTGCCAGCAGCTCGCGACTAGCGGGAGGGCCCTCCGGGGAGCTGTTTTTT

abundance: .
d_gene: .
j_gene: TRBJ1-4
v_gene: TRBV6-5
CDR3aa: CASSPMGGHNEKLFF
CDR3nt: TGTGCCAGCAGCCCCATGGGGGGCCATAATGAAAAACTGTTTTTT

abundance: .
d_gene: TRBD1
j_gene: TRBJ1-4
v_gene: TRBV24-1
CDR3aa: CATSDLGGSNEKLFF
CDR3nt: TGTGCCACCAGTGATTTAGGGGGCTCGAATGAAAAACTGTTTTTT

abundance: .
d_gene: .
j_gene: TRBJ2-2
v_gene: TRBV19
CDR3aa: CASSIGRGVGELFF
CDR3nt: TGTGCCAGTAGTATCGGCAGGGGAGTCGGGGAGCTGTTTTTT

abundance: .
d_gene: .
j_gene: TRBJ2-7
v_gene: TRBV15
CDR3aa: CATSRVGGPYEQYF
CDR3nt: TGTGCCACCAGCAGAGTTGGGGGCCCCTACGAGCAGTACTTC

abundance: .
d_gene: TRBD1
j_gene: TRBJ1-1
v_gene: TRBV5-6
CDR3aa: CASSFGTGSTEAFF
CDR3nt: TGTGCCAGCAGCTTTGGGACAGGGAGCACTGAAGCTTTCTTT

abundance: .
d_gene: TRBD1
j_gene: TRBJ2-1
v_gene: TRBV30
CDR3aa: CAWSGQPNNEQFF
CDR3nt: TGTGCCTGGTCGGGACAGCCTAACAATGAGCAGTTCTTC

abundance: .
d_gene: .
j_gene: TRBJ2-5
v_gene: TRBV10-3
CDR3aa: CAISESRPQETQYF
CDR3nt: TGTGCCATCAGTGAGTCCCGTCCTCAAGAGACCCAGTACTTC

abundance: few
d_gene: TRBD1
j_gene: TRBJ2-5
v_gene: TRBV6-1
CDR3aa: CASSEQTGAQETQYF
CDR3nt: TGTGCCAGCAGTGAACAGACAGGGGCTCAAGAGACCCAGTACTTC

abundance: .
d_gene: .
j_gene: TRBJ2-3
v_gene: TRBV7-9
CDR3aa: CASRWNSRIRADTQYF
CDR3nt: TGTGCCAGCAGATGGAACAGCAGGATCCGGGCAGATACGCAGTATTTT

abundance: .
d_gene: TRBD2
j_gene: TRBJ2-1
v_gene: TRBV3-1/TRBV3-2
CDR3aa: CASSQDLVRGRAVTHNEQFF
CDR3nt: TGTGCCAGCAGCCAAGATCTGGTTCGCGGGAGGGCCGTTACCCACAATGAGCAGTTCTTC

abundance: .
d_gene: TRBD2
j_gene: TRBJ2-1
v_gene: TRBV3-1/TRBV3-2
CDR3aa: CASSQDMLAEPYNEQFF
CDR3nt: TGTGCCAGCAGCCAAGATATGCTAGCGGAACCCTACAATGAGCAGTTCTTC

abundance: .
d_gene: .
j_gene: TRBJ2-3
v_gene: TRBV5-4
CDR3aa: CASSLGGDWLITDTQYF
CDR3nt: TGTGCCAGCAGCTTGGGGGGTGACTGGCTAATCACAGATACGCAGTATTTT

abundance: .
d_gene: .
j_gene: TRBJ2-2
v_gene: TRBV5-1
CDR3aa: CASSSGTVTGELFF
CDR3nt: TGCGCCAGCAGCTCCGGGACGGTCACCGGGGAGCTGTTTTTT

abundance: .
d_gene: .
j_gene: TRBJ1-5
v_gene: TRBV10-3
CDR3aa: CAISELGGGQQPQHF
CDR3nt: TGTGCCATCAGTGAGTTAGGGGGGGGACAACAGCCCCAGCATTTT

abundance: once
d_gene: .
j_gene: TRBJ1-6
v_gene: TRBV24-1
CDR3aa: CATSDSRRGVNSPLHF
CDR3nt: TGTGCCACCAGTGATTCACGGAGGGGGGTCAATTCACCCCTCCACTTT

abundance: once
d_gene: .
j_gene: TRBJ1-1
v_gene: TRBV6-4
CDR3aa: CASRGSRGGFGTEAFF
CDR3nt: TGTGCCAGCAGGGGATCACGGGGGGGTTTCGGCACTGAAGCTTTCTTT

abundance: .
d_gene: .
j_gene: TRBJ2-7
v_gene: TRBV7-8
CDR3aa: CASNDVAGIGYEQYF
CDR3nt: TGTGCCAGCAACGATGTTGCGGGGATTGGGTACGAGCAGTACTTC

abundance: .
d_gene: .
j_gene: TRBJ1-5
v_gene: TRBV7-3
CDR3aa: CASSLNVGQPQHF
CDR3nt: TGTGCCAGCAGCTTAAACGTGGGTCAGCCCCAGCATTTT

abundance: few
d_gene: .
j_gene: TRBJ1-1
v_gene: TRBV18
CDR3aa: CASSPNRENQAFF
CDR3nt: TGTGCCAGCTCACCAAACAGAGAGAACCAAGCTTTCTTT

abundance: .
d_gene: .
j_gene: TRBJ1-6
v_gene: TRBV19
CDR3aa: CASSIGGATLHF
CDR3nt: TGTGCCAGTAGTATAGGGGGTGCCACCCTCCACTTT

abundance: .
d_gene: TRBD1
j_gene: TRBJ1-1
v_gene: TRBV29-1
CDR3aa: CSVTGPGTEAFF
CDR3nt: TGCAGCGTGACAGGGCCTGGCACTGAAGCTTTCTTT

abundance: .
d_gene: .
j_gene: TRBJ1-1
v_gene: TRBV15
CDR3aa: CATERVKNTEAFF
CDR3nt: TGTGCCACTGAACGGGTAAAAAACACTGAAGCTTTCTTT

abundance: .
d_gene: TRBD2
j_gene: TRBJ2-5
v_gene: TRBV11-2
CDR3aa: CASSLDLSGGGTQYF
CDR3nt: TGTGCCAGCAGCTTAGATCTTTCCGGGGGGGGGACCCAGTACTTC

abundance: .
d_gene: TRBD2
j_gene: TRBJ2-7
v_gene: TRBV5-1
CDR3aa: CASSLEGTSGAEQYF
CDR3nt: TGCGCCAGCAGCTTGGAGGGGACTAGCGGGGCCGAGCAGTACTTC

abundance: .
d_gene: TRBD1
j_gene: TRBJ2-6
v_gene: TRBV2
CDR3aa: CASGGQGALSGANVLTF
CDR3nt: TGTGCCAGCGGTGGACAGGGGGCGCTAAGTGGGGCCAACGTCCTGACTTTC

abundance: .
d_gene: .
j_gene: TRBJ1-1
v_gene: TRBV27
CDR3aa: CASSPRGPTGGTEAFF
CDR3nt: TGTGCCAGCAGTCCTCGGGGTCCTACGGGAGGAACTGAAGCTTTCTTT

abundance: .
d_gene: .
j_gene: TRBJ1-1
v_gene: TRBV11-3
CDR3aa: CASSLVQGSEAFF
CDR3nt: TGTGCCAGCAGCTTAGTACAGGGTTCGGAAGCTTTCTTT

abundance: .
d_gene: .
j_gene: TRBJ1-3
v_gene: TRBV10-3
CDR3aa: CASRSFGIGNTIYF
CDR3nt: TGTGCCAGCCGATCCTTTGGCATCGGAAACACCATATATTTT

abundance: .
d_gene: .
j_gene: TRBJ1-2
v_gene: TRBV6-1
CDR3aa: CASSEAGFGYTF
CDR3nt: TGTGCCAGCAGTGAAGCAGGGTTTGGCTACACCTTC

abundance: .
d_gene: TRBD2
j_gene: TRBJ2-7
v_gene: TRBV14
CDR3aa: CASRRGSSYEQYF
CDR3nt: TGTGCCAGCAGACGCGGGAGTTCCTACGAGCAGTACTTC

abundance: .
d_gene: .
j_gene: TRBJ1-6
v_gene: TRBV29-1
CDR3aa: CSVRSSPNSPLHF
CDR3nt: TGCAGCGTTCGGAGTTCACCTAATTCACCCCTCCACTTT

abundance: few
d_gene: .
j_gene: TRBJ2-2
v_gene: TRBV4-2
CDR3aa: CASSQDVPEASGELFF
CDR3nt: TGTGCCAGCAGCCAAGACGTCCCCGAGGCAAGCGGGGAGCTGTTTTTT